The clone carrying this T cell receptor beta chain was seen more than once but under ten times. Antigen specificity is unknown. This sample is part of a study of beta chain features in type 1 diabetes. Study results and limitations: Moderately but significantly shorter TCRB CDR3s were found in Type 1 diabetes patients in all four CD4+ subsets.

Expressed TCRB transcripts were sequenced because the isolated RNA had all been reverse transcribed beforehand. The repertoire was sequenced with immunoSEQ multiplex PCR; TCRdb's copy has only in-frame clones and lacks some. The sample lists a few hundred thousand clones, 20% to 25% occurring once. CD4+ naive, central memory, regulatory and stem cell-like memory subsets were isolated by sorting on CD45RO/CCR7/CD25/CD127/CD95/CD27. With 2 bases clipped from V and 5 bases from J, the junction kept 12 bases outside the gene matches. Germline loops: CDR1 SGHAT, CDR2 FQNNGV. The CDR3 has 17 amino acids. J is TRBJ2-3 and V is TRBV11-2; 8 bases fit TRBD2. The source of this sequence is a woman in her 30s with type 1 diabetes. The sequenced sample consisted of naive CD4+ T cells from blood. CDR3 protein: CASSLLRSGRGEDTQYF. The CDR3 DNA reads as TGTGCCAGCAGCTTACTTCGGAGCGGGAGAGGAGAAGATACGCAGTATTTT.